Listed here are 2 T cell receptor beta chains from one sample, sequenced in a study of OX40 agonist ivuxolimab in advanced cancers. TCRdb's copy holds only in-frame clones and misses some; the assay was immunoSEQ multiplex PCR. The sample includes 35,000 to 40,000 clones, around 87% of them seen just once. The sample here was CD4+ or CD8+ T cells sorted from blood, taken in a trial of the OX40 agonist ivuxolimab. The receptors stem from an adult with an advanced solid tumor such as melanoma, head and neck, liver or kidney cancer.

The chain combines TRBV7-2 with TRBJ2-5; weak D call: TRBD2 (5 bases). CDR3 length: 13 amino acids. V shed 6 bases and J shed 4 bases, with 12 bases lying between them. Germline V gives CDR1 SGHTA, CDR2 FQGNSA. The CDR3 bases are TGTGCCAGCAGTCCACCGGGGAGAGAGACCCAGTACTTC. Protein: CASSPPGRETQYF.

This sequence joins TRBV5-4 and TRBJ2-7; 11 nucleotides align to TRBD1. CDR3 length equals 16 residues. CDR1 is SGHNT and CDR2 is YYREEE in the germline V gene (reference sequence). Trimming removed 3 bases from V and 2 bases from J; junction bases left unmatched: 7. The CDR3 protein is CASSSWTGGTPYEQYF. Written as DNA, the CDR3 is TGTGCCAGCAGCTCGTGGACAGGGGGCACCCCCTACGAGCAGTACTTC. Variable domain in full (rest from reference TRBV5-4 and TRBJ2-7): ETGVTQSPTHLIKTRGQQVTLRCSSQSGHNTVSWYQQALGQGPQFIFQYYREEENGRGNFPPRFSGLQFPNYSSELNVNALELDDSALYLCASSSWTGGTPYEQYFGPGTRLTVT.